These T cell receptor beta chains were read from a single sample in a study of blood T cell repertoires in COVID-19. Libraries were prepared by immunoSEQ multiplex PCR; TCRdb keeps only in-frame clonotypes and omits some of them. Among under 90,000 clones listed, roughly three quarters were seen once. Sequencing input: peripheral blood. These receptors were obtained from a human donor in a cohort sampled during active COVID-19. The CDR3 runs from the conserved cysteine through the conserved F or W. The D gene is left open where the match is weak. Some rows mark clone size as missing; the rest say once, few, many or name a class of expanded clone.

V: TRBV6-5
J: TRBJ1-4
D: NA
size: once
CDR3: CASNLKEKLFF
DNA: TGTGCCAGCAACTTAAAGGAAAAACTGTTTTTT

V: TRBV12-3/TRBV12-4
J: TRBJ1-1
D: TRBD1
size: NA
CDR3: CASSLQGVVEAFF
DNA: TGTGCCAGCAGTCTCCAGGGGGTGGTTGAAGCTTTCTTT

V: TRBV19
J: TRBJ2-7
D: TRBD1
size: NA
CDR3: CASSIATGVEYEQYF
DNA: TGTGCCAGTAGTATAGCTACAGGGGTTGAGTACGAGCAGTACTTC

V: TRBV15
J: TRBJ2-3
D: TRBD1
size: NA
CDR3: CATSRRTGTGSTDTQYF
DNA: TGTGCCACCAGCAGAAGAACCGGGACAGGGAGCACAGATACGCAGTATTTT

V: TRBV28
J: TRBJ2-7
D: TRBD2
size: NA
CDR3: CASSSLWTSGGEQYF
DNA: TGTGCCAGCAGTTCACTCTGGACTAGCGGGGGCGAGCAGTACTTC

V: TRBV15
J: TRBJ1-6
D: TRBD1
size: NA
CDR3: CATSSTGGLYNSPLHF
DNA: TGTGCCACCAGCAGCACAGGGGGACTGTATAATTCACCCCTCCACTTT

V: TRBV6-5
J: TRBJ1-3
D: NA
size: NA
CDR3: CASSSSPPGNTIYF
DNA: TGTGCCAGCTCCTCGTCCCCTCCTGGAAACACCATATATTTT

V: TRBV5-4
J: TRBJ2-5
D: NA
size: NA
CDR3: CASSSVGEETQYF
DNA: TGTGCCAGCAGCTCGGTAGGGGAAGAGACCCAGTACTTC

V: TRBV6-5
J: TRBJ1-1
D: NA
size: NA
CDR3: CASGTKLNTEAFF
DNA: TGTGCCAGCGGCACTAAATTGAACACTGAAGCTTTCTTT

V: TRBV6-6
J: TRBJ1-2
D: NA
size: NA
CDR3: CASSYAGESYGYTF
DNA: TGTGCCAGCAGTTACGCAGGGGAGAGCTATGGCTACACCTTC

V: TRBV5-4
J: TRBJ1-4
D: TRBD1
size: NA
CDR3: CASSPEGQGVSKLFF
DNA: TGTGCCAGCAGCCCGGAAGGACAGGGGGTGTCGAAACTGTTTTTT

V: TRBV12-3/TRBV12-4
J: TRBJ1-4
D: TRBD1
size: NA
CDR3: CASSWTGGEKLFF
DNA: TGTGCCAGCAGCTGGACAGGGGGTGAAAAACTGTTTTTT

V: TRBV7-3
J: TRBJ2-5
D: TRBD2
size: NA
CDR3: CASSLPGGTQYF
DNA: TGTGCCAGCAGCTTGCCGGGGGGGACCCAGTACTTC

V: TRBV4-1
J: TRBJ1-1
D: NA
size: NA
CDR3: CASSRTGTLNTEAFF
DNA: TGCGCCAGCAGCCGTACCGGGACACTGAACACTGAAGCTTTCTTT

V: TRBV7-6
J: TRBJ2-7
D: TRBD1
size: NA
CDR3: CASSPGVLRGQDSYEQYF
DNA: TGTGCCAGCAGCCCAGGCGTTCTACGGGGACAGGACTCCTACGAGCAGTACTTC

V: TRBV15
J: TRBJ1-1
D: NA
size: medium-sized
CDR3: CATSREGSARTGSKNTEAFF
DNA: TGTGCCACCAGCAGAGAAGGGTCGGCCCGGACGGGGAGTAAGAACACTGAAGCTTTCTTT

V: TRBV7-9
J: TRBJ1-2
D: TRBD1
size: NA
CDR3: CASSASGQGIVDYTF
DNA: TGTGCCAGCAGCGCCTCGGGACAGGGGATCGTCGACTACACCTTC

V: TRBV18
J: TRBJ2-5
D: TRBD2
size: once
CDR3: CASSPRGGIGETQYF
DNA: TGTGCCAGCTCACCACGCGGGGGGATTGGAGAGACCCAGTACTTC

V: TRBV20-1
J: TRBJ1-4
D: TRBD1
size: few
CDR3: CSASLVQGAEKLFF
DNA: TGCAGTGCTAGTTTGGTTCAGGGGGCCGAAAAACTGTTTTTT

V: TRBV18
J: TRBJ2-1
D: TRBD2
size: NA
CDR3: CASSPPGGSSYNEQFF
DNA: TGTGCCAGCTCACCACCGGGGGGGAGCTCCTACAATGAGCAGTTCTTC

V: TRBV30
J: TRBJ2-1
D: TRBD2
size: NA
CDR3: CAWSVKGLAGPREQFF
DNA: TGTGCCTGGAGTGTCAAGGGACTAGCGGGCCCCCGCGAGCAGTTCTTC

V: TRBV5-1
J: TRBJ2-2
D: NA
size: NA
CDR3: CASSLTSGSTGELFF
DNA: TGCGCCAGCAGCTTGACGTCGGGGTCCACCGGGGAGCTGTTTTTT

V: TRBV7-9
J: TRBJ1-2
D: NA
size: NA
CDR3: CASSSERGKSNYGYTF
DNA: TGTGCCAGCAGCTCCGAACGGGGTAAATCTAACTATGGCTACACCTTC

V: TRBV7-9
J: TRBJ2-4
D: NA
size: once
CDR3: CASSLGGTPGDIQYF
DNA: TGTGCCAGCAGCTTAGGGGGGACACCCGGGGACATTCAGTACTTC

V: TRBV24-1
J: TRBJ1-5
D: NA
size: NA
CDR3: CATSGARRGSSNQPQHF
DNA: TGTGCCACCAGTGGAGCCCGAAGGGGCTCAAGCAATCAGCCCCAGCATTTT

V: TRBV29-1
J: TRBJ1-4
D: NA
size: once
CDR3: CSVLGQGNEKLFF
DNA: TGCAGCGTCCTAGGGCAGGGCAATGAAAAACTGTTTTTT

V: TRBV28
J: TRBJ1-4
D: TRBD1
size: NA
CDR3: CASRDRGITGNEKLFF
DNA: TGTGCCAGCAGGGACAGGGGGATCACCGGTAATGAAAAACTGTTTTTT

V: TRBV7-2
J: TRBJ1-1
D: NA
size: NA
CDR3: CASSLLAGDLYGTEAFF
DNA: TGTGCCAGCAGCTTATTGGCAGGGGACCTTTACGGCACTGAAGCTTTCTTT

V: TRBV10-3
J: TRBJ2-1
D: TRBD2
size: NA
CDR3: CAISDLTSGNEQFF
DNA: TGTGCCATCAGTGATTTAACTAGCGGCAATGAGCAGTTCTTC

V: TRBV5-5
J: TRBJ1-5
D: NA
size: NA
CDR3: CASSYRVTGFGKSQPQHF
DNA: TGTGCCAGCAGCTACCGGGTTACAGGGTTCGGAAAGAGTCAGCCCCAGCATTTT

V: TRBV4-3
J: TRBJ2-2
D: NA
size: NA
CDR3: CASSRKLPLRTDPNTGELFF
DNA: TGCGCCAGCAGCCGCAAACTCCCCCTGAGGACAGATCCGAACACCGGGGAGCTGTTTTTT

V: TRBV5-1
J: TRBJ1-4
D: NA
size: NA
CDR3: CASSLALRPGEKLFF
DNA: TGCGCCAGCAGCTTGGCCCTCCGACCGGGTGAAAAACTGTTTTTT

V: TRBV18
J: TRBJ1-1
D: NA
size: NA
CDR3: CASLPNRQNTEAFF
DNA: TGTGCCAGCTTGCCAAACAGACAGAACACTGAAGCTTTCTTT

V: TRBV7-9
J: TRBJ1-1
D: NA
size: NA
CDR3: CASSLRGGGPEAFF
DNA: TGTGCCAGCAGCTTAAGGGGCGGAGGGCCTGAAGCTTTCTTT

V: TRBV19
J: TRBJ2-3
D: TRBD2
size: NA
CDR3: CASRLAGATDTQYF
DNA: TGTGCCAGTAGGCTAGCGGGGGCCACAGATACGCAGTATTTT

V: TRBV7-8
J: TRBJ2-7
D: NA
size: NA
CDR3: CASSPRESSYEQYF
DNA: TGTGCCAGCAGCCCGAGAGAAAGCTCCTACGAGCAGTACTTC

V: TRBV28
J: TRBJ1-2
D: NA
size: NA
CDR3: CASSSLDRNYGYTF
DNA: TGTGCCAGCAGTTCCTTGGACAGAAACTATGGCTACACCTTC

V: TRBV6-4
J: TRBJ1-2
D: NA
size: NA
CDR3: CASSVGANYGYTF
DNA: TGTGCCAGCAGTGTTGGGGCCAACTATGGCTACACCTTC

V: TRBV6-2/TRBV6-3
J: TRBJ2-3
D: NA
size: NA
CDR3: CASSRGVSTDTQYF
DNA: TGTGCCAGCAGCCGGGGAGTGAGCACAGATACGCAGTATTTT

V: TRBV9
J: TRBJ2-3
D: TRBD2
size: NA
CDR3: CASSGGASGGMRADTQYF
DNA: TGTGCCAGCAGCGGTGGGGCTAGCGGGGGGATGCGAGCAGATACGCAGTATTTT

V: TRBV7-9
J: TRBJ1-4
D: TRBD1
size: once
CDR3: CASSTRQGTNEKLFF
DNA: TGTGCCAGCAGCACGCGACAGGGAACTAATGAAAAACTGTTTTTT

V: TRBV5-6
J: TRBJ2-7
D: TRBD1
size: NA
CDR3: CASSLAFDRGTYEQYF
DNA: TGTGCCAGCAGCTTGGCCTTTGACAGGGGGACCTACGAGCAGTACTTC

V: TRBV7-8
J: TRBJ2-3
D: TRBD2
size: NA
CDR3: CASSSGLASSSSTDTQYF
DNA: TGTGCCAGCAGCTCAGGACTAGCGAGTTCCTCTAGCACAGATACGCAGTATTTT

V: TRBV28
J: TRBJ1-2
D: NA
size: NA
CDR3: CASSTPPRGYTF
DNA: TGTGCCAGCAGTACTCCCCCGAGGGGCTACACCTTC

V: TRBV7-2
J: TRBJ2-5
D: TRBD1
size: NA
CDR3: CASSSRTGGETQYF
DNA: TGTGCCAGCAGCTCTCGGACAGGGGGAGAGACCCAGTACTTC

V: TRBV18
J: TRBJ1-2
D: NA
size: NA
CDR3: CASSPSSTDIGYGYTF
DNA: TGTGCCAGCTCACCGTCATCCACGGACATCGGCTATGGCTACACCTTC

V: TRBV11-2
J: TRBJ2-3
D: NA
size: NA
CDR3: CASSLIGRDDTQYF
DNA: TGTGCCAGCAGCTTAATCGGCAGGGATGATACGCAGTATTTT

V: TRBV6-1
J: TRBJ1-2
D: NA
size: NA
CDR3: CASSEAQTGFEGYTF
DNA: TGTGCCAGCAGTGAAGCCCAAACAGGGTTTGAAGGCTACACCTTC

V: TRBV30
J: TRBJ2-4
D: TRBD2
size: NA
CDR3: CAWSVDTSGGLAKNIQYF
DNA: TGTGCCTGGAGTGTAGATACTAGCGGGGGGCTAGCCAAAAACATTCAGTACTTC

V: TRBV14
J: TRBJ1-6
D: NA
size: NA
CDR3: CASSRDISYNSPLHF
DNA: TGTGCCAGCAGCCGGGACATCTCCTATAATTCACCCCTCCACTTT

V: TRBV28
J: TRBJ1-2
D: NA
size: NA
CDR3: CASSSGLSWGQKDYGYTF
DNA: TGTGCCAGCAGTTCGGGCCTGAGCTGGGGCCAGAAGGACTATGGCTACACCTTC

V: TRBV28
J: TRBJ1-2
D: NA
size: NA
CDR3: CASSLDTVGLLYGYTF
DNA: TGTGCCAGCAGTTTGGACACAGTAGGGTTACTATATGGCTACACCTTC

V: TRBV7-9
J: TRBJ2-1
D: TRBD2
size: NA
CDR3: CASSTLGTSGGGAGQFF
DNA: TGTGCCAGCAGCACGCTAGGGACTAGCGGGGGAGGGGCAGGGCAGTTCTTC

V: TRBV11-3
J: TRBJ2-1
D: TRBD2
size: NA
CDR3: CASSLDPRLAGFNEQFF
DNA: TGTGCCAGCAGCTTAGATCCCCGACTAGCGGGATTTAATGAGCAGTTCTTC

V: TRBV6-6
J: TRBJ2-3
D: NA
size: NA
CDR3: CASKASADTQYF
DNA: TGTGCCAGCAAGGCGAGCGCAGATACGCAGTATTTT